The 5 T cell receptor beta chains below all came from one sample that was sequenced in a study of T cells in Graves' hyperthyroidism and ophthalmopathy. RNA transcripts gave rise to amplified TCR beta CDR3 regions. TCR CDR3 underwent first-round RT-PCR with the HTBI primer set. MiXCR was run by TCRdb on the multiplex PCR reads, yielding one entry per CDR3 protein. The sample gives around 600,000 distinct CDR3 sequences, 11% to 15% of which show up once; roughly 7% is in the top ten. The specimen was blood. The receptors shown here come from a woman between 18 and 30 years old with Graves' ophthalmopathy.

This clonotype was seen ten or more times. The chain couples TRBV18 to TRBJ1-2; 7 nucleotides match TRBD1. Germline trimming cut 6 bases from V and 4 bases from J; bases unmatched to any gene: 20. The germline CDR1 and CDR2 sequences are KGHSH and LQKENI. CDR3 size: 18 residues. CDR3: CASSLRRDSYSVVYGYTF. The CDR3 DNA follows: TGTGCCAGCTCCCTACGGAGGGACAGCTATTCCGTAGTCTATGGCTACACCTTC.

This clonotype was detected many times. V usage is TRBV6-1 and J usage is TRBJ2-1, with 7 bases identical to TRBD2. Trimming removed 1 base from V and 10 bases from J; junction bases left unmatched: 4. This CDR3 contains 13 residues. Germline V gives CDR1 MNHNS, CDR2 SASEGT. The CDR3 region is CASSEGLAGEQFF. The DNA of the CDR3 is TGTGCCAGCAGTGAAGGACTAGCCGGAGAGCAGTTCTTC.

This sequence joins TRBV19 and TRBJ2-3, with TRBD2 identical over 8 bases. The CDR3 spans 14 residues. CDR1 LNHDA and CDR2 SQIVND come from the germline V gene (reference sequence). The V segment lost 5 bases and the J segment 4 bases; nucleotides outside the gene matches: 5. The CDR3 spells CASSQREYSDTQYF. The CDR3 DNA is TGTGCCAGTAGTCAGCGGGAGTACTCAGATACGCAGTATTTT.

In its sample, this clonotype was seen many times. This sequence joins TRBV7-2 and TRBJ2-7; 9 bases fit TRBD2. CDR1 is SGHTA and CDR2 is FQGNSA in the germline V gene. The CDR3 covers 15 residues. After removal of 5 bases from V and 0 bases from J, the junction contained 5 bases not matched to a gene. The CDR3 DNA reads as TGTGCCAGCAGCCTCGCGGGAGGGCGCTCCTACGAGCAGTACTTC. Amino acids: CASSLAGGRSYEQYF.

This clonotype appeared many times. The J gene is TRBJ2-7, the V gene TRBV24-1; D is uncertain. V was pared by 3 bases and J by 7 bases, with 9 bases between. In germline, CDR1 is KGHDR, CDR2 SFDVKD. The CDR3 totals 12 residues. This chain's CDR3 is CATSDQDGEQYF. CDR3 in DNA: TGTGCCACCAGTGATCAGGATGGGGAGCAGTACTTC.